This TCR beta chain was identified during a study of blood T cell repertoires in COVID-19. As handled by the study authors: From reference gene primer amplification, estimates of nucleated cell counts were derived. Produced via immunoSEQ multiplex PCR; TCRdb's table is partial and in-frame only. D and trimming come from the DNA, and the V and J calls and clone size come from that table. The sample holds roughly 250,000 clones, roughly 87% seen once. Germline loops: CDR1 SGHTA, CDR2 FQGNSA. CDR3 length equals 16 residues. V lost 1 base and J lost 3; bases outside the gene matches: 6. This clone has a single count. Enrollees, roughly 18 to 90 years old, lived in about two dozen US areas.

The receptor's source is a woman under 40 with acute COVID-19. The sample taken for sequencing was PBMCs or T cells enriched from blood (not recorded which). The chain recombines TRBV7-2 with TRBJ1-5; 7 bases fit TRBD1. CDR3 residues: CASSLGDSLHNQPQHF. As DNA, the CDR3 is TGTGCCAGCAGCTTAGGGGACAGCCTACACAATCAGCCCCAGCATTTT.